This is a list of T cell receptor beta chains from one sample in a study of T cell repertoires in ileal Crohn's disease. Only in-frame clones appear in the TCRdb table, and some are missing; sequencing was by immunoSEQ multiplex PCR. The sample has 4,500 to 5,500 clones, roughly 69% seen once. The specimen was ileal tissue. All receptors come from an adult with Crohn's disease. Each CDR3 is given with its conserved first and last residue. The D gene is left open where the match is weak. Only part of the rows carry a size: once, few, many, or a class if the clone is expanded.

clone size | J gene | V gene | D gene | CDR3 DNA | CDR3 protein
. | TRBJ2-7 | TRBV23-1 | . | TGCGCCAGCAGCCGGACAGCCCTCTCCTACGAGCAGTACTTC | CASSRTALSYEQYF
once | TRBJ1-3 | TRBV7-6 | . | TGTGCCAGCAGCTTAGACAATTTGAAAGGAAACACCATATATTTT | CASSLDNLKGNTIYF
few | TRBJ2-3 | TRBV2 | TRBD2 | TGTGCCAGCAGTGAATGGTCTAGCGGGTACACAGATACGCAGTATTTT | CASSEWSSGYTDTQYF
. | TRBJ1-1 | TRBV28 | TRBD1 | TGTGCCAGCAGTTCTCTCCCGGGACAGGGGCGGAACACTGAAGCTTTCTTT | CASSSLPGQGRNTEAFF
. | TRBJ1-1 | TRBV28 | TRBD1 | TGTGCCAGCAGTTTGGACAGGGATATGATAGACACTGAAGCTTTCTTT | CASSLDRDMIDTEAFF
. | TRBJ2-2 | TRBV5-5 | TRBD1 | TGTGCCAGCAGTAACATAGACAGGGGGCGCGTCGGGGAGCTGTTTTTT | CASSNIDRGRVGELFF
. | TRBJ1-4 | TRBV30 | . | TGTGCCTGGAGTGAAGCGGAAGAGGAAAAACTGTTTTTT | CAWSEAEEEKLFF
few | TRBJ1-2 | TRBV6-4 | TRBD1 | TGTGCCAGCAGGCCCGACAGGGGGCAAGGCTACACCTTC | CASRPDRGQGYTF
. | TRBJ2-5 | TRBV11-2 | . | TGTGCCAGCAGCTTAGGGACTACCATTGCACTAGAGACCCAGTACTTC | CASSLGTTIALETQYF
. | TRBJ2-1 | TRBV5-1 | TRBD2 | TGCGCCAGCGAAGGTAGCGGGAACTACAATGAGCAGTTCTTC | CASEGSGNYNEQFF
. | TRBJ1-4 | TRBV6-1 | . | TGTGCCAGCAGTGAACTGGAGGTTGAAAAACTGTTTTTT | CASSELEVEKLFF
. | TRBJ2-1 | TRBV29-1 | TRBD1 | TGCAGCGTTGAGGGCGGGACAGGGTTTTACAATGAGCAGTTCTTC | CSVEGGTGFYNEQFF
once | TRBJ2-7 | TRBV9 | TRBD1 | TGTGCCAGCAGCGAGGGGACAGGCCGCCGGGGCTACGAGCAGTACTTC | CASSEGTGRRGYEQYF
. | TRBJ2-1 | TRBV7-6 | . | TGTGCCAGCAGCCTACTGGGGGGAGCCTACAATGAGCAGTTCTTC | CASSLLGGAYNEQFF
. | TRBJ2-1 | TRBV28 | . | TGTGCCAGCACCCCCCCTAGGATAAATGAGCAGTTCTTC | CASTPPRINEQFF
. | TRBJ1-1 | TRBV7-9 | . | TGTGCCAGCAGCAACACAAACACTGAAGCTTTCTTT | CASSNTNTEAFF